These 21 T cell receptor beta chains were all obtained from the same sample, sequenced in a study of blood T cell repertoires in COVID-19. Profiling relied on immunoSEQ multiplex PCR, and the TCRdb table lists in-frame clones only, not all of them. The table lists some 69,000 clones, roughly 82% of them singletons. The material sequenced was peripheral blood. The origin of the receptors is a woman aged 55 to 70 with acute or convalescent COVID-19.

This chain links TRBV20-1 with TRBJ1-2; 8 bases are shared with TRBD1. Per germline, CDR1 DFQATT and CDR2 SNEGSKA (reference sequence). Unmatched junction bases numbered 6, after V lost 3 bases and J lost 3 bases. This CDR3 has 14 residues. DNA for the CDR3: TGCAGTGCTAGTCCGACAGGGGCCCACTATGGCTACACCTTC. Amino acid sequence: CSASPTGAHYGYTF.

This chain connects TRBV29-1 to TRBJ2-7, with D tentatively TRBD2 (6 bases). This CDR3 is 11 amino acids long. Germline lookup yields CDR1 SQVTM and CDR2 ANQGSEA. Trimming cost V 7 bases and J 2 bases, with 9 bases left between them. The CDR3 reads CSGGEAYEQYF. The DNA of the CDR3 is TGCAGCGGAGGGGAGGCCTACGAGCAGTACTTC.

This chain joins TRBV19 and TRBJ1-6, with 10 nucleotides matching TRBD1. This CDR3 is 15 amino acids long. Trimming cost V 4 bases and J 11 bases; bases outside gene matches: 8. Germline CDR1 reads LNHDA; CDR2 reads SQIVND (reference sequence). The chain's CDR3 is CASSTGQGVIPPLHF. CDR3 nucleotide sequence: TGTGCCAGTAGTACCGGACAGGGGGTAATTCCACCCCTCCACTTT.

This rearrangement joins TRBV6-5 to TRBJ1-6; the D gene is possibly TRBD1 (6 bases). CDR1 MNHEY and CDR2 SVGAGI come from the germline V gene. Trimming stripped 4 bases from V and 5 bases from J, with 15 bases between. There are 16 residues in the CDR3. The CDR3 DNA reads TGTGCCAGCAGTTCCTGGACAGTAAATCATAATTCACCCCTCCACTTT. Its translation: CASSSWTVNHNSPLHF.

This clone was recorded once. The junction departs from the called germline gene at one end, perhaps through a read error. This chain connects TRBV3-1 (or the pseudogene TRBV3-2) to TRBJ2-3; D may be TRBD2 (5 bases). The CDR3 totals 14 residues. Germline values: CDR1 LGHDT, CDR2 YNNKEL (reference sequence). The CDR3 nucleotides are TGTGCCAGCAGTAGGACTGCCAGCACAGATACGCTGTATTTT. Residues: CASSRTASTDTLYF.

V gene TRBV7-9 combines with J gene TRBJ2-5, with D possibly matching TRBD1 (6 bases). The CDR3 is 15 amino acids. Germline CDR1 reads SEHNR; CDR2 reads FQNEAQ (reference sequence). The V and J ends lost 6 bases and 7 bases respectively, with 21 bases between them. This chain's CDR3 is CASSFRTQGSGTQYF. CDR3 sequence (DNA): TGTGCCAGCAGTTTTAGGACTCAGGGGTCGGGGACCCAGTACTTC.

The chain joins TRBV19 to TRBJ2-7, with a weak D call TRBD2 (5 bases). V shed 0 bases and J shed 7 bases, with 13 bases lying between them. The CDR3 covers 14 residues. Germline assignment: CDR1 LNHDA and CDR2 SQIVND (reference sequence). CDR3 loop: CASSIEAASREQYF. CDR3 sequence (DNA): TGTGCCAGTAGTATAGAGGCGGCTAGCAGGGAGCAGTACTTC.

This chain connects TRBV3-1 (or the pseudogene TRBV3-2) to TRBJ1-2, with 9 bases that match TRBD1. J gave up 7 bases and V 1 base, and 7 bases lay outside the gene matches. Germline V gives CDR1 LGHDT, CDR2 YNNKEL (reference sequence). The CDR3 loop spans 15 amino acids. CDR3 region: CASSQGGQGNGGYTF. The DNA of the CDR3 is TGTGCCAGCAGCCAAGGCGGACAGGGGAATGGTGGCTACACCTTC.

Only one count was recorded for this clone. The rearrangement uses TRBV4-2 and TRBJ1-5; 7 bases agree with TRBD1. This CDR3 is 17 amino acids long. Trimming took 4 bases from V and 0 from J; bases not matched to a gene: 9. CDR1 is LGHNA and CDR2 is YNFKEQ in the germline V gene. CDR3 sequence (DNA): TGTGCCAGCAGCCGAGAGACAGGGCGAAATAGCAATCAGCCCCAGCATTTT. This encodes CASSRETGRNSNQPQHF.

The CDR3 loop reads CATTQGSGELFF. CDR3 bases: TGTGCCACAACACAGGGGTCCGGGGAGCTGTTTTTT. The chain employs TRBV24-1 and TRBJ2-2; 7 bases fit TRBD1. The V segment lost 10 bases and the J segment 6 bases; nucleotides outside the gene matches: 4. Germline V gene data show CDR1 as KGHDR and CDR2 as SFDVKD. CDR3 length: 12 amino acids.

The chain combines TRBV5-6 with TRBJ2-1; a possible D gene is TRBD2 (6 bases). V was trimmed by 3 bases and J by 9 bases, leaving 10 bases between them. CDR1 and CDR2 (germline): SGHDT, YYEEEE. This CDR3 contains 12 residues. This CDR3 is CASSSTSSEQFF. CDR3 in DNA: TGTGCCAGCAGCTCCACTAGCAGTGAGCAGTTCTTC.

This chain uses TRBV5-6 with TRBJ1-4; D not certain. Germline assignment: CDR1 SGHDT and CDR2 YYEEEE. CDR3 length: 15 residues. Trimming removed 0 bases from V and 4 bases from J, with 10 bases in between. Here the CDR3 reads CASSLASLINEKLFF. CDR3 nucleotide sequence: TGTGCCAGCAGCTTGGCCTCCTTAATTAATGAAAAACTGTTTTTT.

This chain connects TRBV21-1 to TRBJ2-1; whether TRBD2, the table's D call, matches the DNA was not checked. TRBV21-1 is tagged as a pseudogene. The CDR3 length is 23 residues. CDR3 DNA: TGTGCCAGCAGCAAAGTATACTTATCCGGACTAGCGGGGGGGCAGGAGTATCTCGATGAGCAGTTCTTC. It encodes CASSKVYLSGLAGGQEYLDEQFF.

The chain uses TRBV2 and TRBJ1-5, with D possibly matching TRBD1 (5 bases). The CDR3 length is 16 residues. V lost 5 bases, J lost 0 bases, and 14 bases lay in between. Germline CDR1 SNHLY, CDR2 FYNNEI. CDR3 nucleotide sequence: TGTGCCAGCAGTCGCGACAGCGGGTCTAGCAATCAGCCCCAGCATTTT. It encodes CASSRDSGSSNQPQHF.

DNA of the CDR3: TGTGCCAGCAGCCCACTAGGCCTGAACACTGAAGCTTTCTTT. Protein sequence: CASSPLGLNTEAFF. The rearrangement uses TRBV7-2 and TRBJ1-1; D call uncertain. Germline lookup yields CDR1 SGHTA and CDR2 FQGNSA. The CDR3 is made up of 14 amino acids. Trimming removed 5 bases from V and 0 bases from J, with 10 bases in between.

V gene TRBV24-1 combines with J gene TRBJ2-1, with a tentative D call TRBD2 (5 bases). From germline, CDR1 is KGHDR and CDR2 SFDVKD. The CDR3 extends over 16 amino acids. V lost 4 bases to trimming and J lost 3 bases, with 15 bases between them. Here the CDR3 DNA reads TGTGCCACCAGTGAAAGGAGGTCGATCGACTACAATGAGCAGTTCTTC. Its protein product is CATSERRSIDYNEQFF.

The rearrangement links TRBV5-6 to TRBJ1-5, with D hard to call. Trimming shortened V by 7 bases and J by 4 bases, and 9 bases separated the two germline ends. Germline CDR1 SGHDT, CDR2 YYEEEE. The CDR3 loop spans 12 amino acids. The DNA for the CDR3 is TGTGCCAGCTCCCGGAGTAATCAGCCCCAGCATTTT. This encodes CASSRSNQPQHF.

The rearrangement links TRBV15 to TRBJ1-5; TRBD1 matches 8 bases. From germline, CDR1 is LNHNV and CDR2 YYDKDF (reference sequence). V was clipped by 5 bases and J by 4 bases; unmatched bases: 7. The CDR3 runs to 15 residues. CDR3 amino acids: CATSSRDRLNQPQHF. The CDR3 DNA reads as TGTGCCACCAGCTCCCGGGACAGGCTTAATCAGCCCCAGCATTTT.

V usage is TRBV28 and J usage is TRBJ2-3; 7 positions match TRBD2. CDR1 and CDR2 (germline): MDHEN, SYDVKM. V shed 3 bases and J 4 bases; nucleotides not matched to a gene: 4. This CDR3 has 14 amino acids. This CDR3 reads CASSFAGVADTQYF. The CDR3 DNA reads TGTGCCAGCAGTTTCGCGGGGGTCGCAGATACGCAGTATTTT.

The chain links TRBV10-3 to TRBJ2-2; D is possibly TRBD2 (5 bases). Germline V gene data show CDR1 as ENHRY and CDR2 as SYGVKD. V was trimmed by 3 bases and J by 5 bases, leaving 19 bases between them. The CDR3 is made up of 17 amino acids. CDR3 DNA: TGTGCCATCAGTGAAGTCGGAGGAAACTGGCGAACCGGGGAGCTGTTTTTT. Translating it yields CAISEVGGNWRTGELFF.

The genes are TRBV11-3 and TRBJ2-2; possible D gene TRBD2, 5 bases. Between the trimmed V and J ends, which lost 4 bases and 7 bases, there was a span of 10 bases. Germline lookup yields CDR1 SGHNT and CDR2 YENEEA. This CDR3 has 13 amino acids. CDR3: CASSWAGRGELFF. The DNA of the CDR3 is TGTGCCAGCAGCTGGGCGGGTCGCGGGGAGCTGTTTTTT.